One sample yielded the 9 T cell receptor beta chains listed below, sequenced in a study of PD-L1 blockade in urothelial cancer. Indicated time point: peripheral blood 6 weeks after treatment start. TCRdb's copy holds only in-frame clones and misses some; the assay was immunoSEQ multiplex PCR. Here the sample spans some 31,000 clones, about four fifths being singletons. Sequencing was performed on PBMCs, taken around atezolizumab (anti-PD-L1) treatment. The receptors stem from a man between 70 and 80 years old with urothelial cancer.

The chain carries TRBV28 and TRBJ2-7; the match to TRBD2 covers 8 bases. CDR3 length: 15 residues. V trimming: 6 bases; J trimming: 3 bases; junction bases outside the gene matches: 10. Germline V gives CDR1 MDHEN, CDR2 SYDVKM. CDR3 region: CASRRKRERVYEQYF. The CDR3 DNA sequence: TGTGCCAGCAGACGGAAGCGGGAGAGGGTCTACGAGCAGTACTTC.

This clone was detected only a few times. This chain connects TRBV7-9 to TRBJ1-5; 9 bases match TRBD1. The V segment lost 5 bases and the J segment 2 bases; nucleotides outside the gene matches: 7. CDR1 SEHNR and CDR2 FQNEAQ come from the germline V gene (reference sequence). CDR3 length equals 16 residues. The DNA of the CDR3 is TGTGCCAGCAGCCCGGGACAGGGAGGGGGCAATCAGCCCCAGCATTTT. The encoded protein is CASSPGQGGGNQPQHF.

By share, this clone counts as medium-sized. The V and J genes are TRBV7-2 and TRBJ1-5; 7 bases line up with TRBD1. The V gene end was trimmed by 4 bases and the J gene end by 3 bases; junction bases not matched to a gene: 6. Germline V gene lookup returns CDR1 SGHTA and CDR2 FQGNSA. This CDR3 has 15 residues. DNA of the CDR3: TGTGCCAGCAGCTCGGGAGGGGGCTCCAATCAGCCCCAGCATTTT. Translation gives CASSSGGGSNQPQHF.

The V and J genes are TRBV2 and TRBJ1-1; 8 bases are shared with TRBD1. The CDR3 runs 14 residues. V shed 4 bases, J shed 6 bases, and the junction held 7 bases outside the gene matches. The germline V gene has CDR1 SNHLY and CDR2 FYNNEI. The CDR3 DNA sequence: TGTGCCAGCAGTGTACGACAGGGGTCGGCTGAAGCTTTCTTT. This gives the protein CASSVRQGSAEAFF.

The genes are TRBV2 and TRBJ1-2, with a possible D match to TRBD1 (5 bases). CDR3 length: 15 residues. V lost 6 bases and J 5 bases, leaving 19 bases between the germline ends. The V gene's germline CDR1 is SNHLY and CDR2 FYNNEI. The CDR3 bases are TGTGCCAGCAGCGCCTATACGACCCGGGGGTATGGCTACACCTTC. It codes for CASSAYTTRGYGYTF.

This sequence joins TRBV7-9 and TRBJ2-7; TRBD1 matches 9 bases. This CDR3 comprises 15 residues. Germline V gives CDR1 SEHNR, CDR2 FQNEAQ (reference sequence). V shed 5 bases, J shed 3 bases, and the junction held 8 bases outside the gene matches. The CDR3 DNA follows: TGTGCCAGCAGCATTACCGGGACAGGGAACTACGAGCAGTACTTC. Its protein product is CASSITGTGNYEQYF. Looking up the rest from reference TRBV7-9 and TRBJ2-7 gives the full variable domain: DTGVSQNPRHKITKRGQNVTFRCDPISEHNRLYWYRQTLGQGPEFLTYFQNEAQLEKSRLLSDRFSAERPKGSFSTLEIQRTEQGDSAMYLCASSITGTGNYEQYFGPGTRLTVT.

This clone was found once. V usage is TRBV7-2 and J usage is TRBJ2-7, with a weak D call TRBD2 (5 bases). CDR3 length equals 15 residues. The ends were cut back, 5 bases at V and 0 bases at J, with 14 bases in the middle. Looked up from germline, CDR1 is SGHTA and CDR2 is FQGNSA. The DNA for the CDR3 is TGTGCCAGCAGCCCCCTTCCGGGGAGCTCCTACGAGCAGTACTTC. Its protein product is CASSPLPGSSYEQYF.

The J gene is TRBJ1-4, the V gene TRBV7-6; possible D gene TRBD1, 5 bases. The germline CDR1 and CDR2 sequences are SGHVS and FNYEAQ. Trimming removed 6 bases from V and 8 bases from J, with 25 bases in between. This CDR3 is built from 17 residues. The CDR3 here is CASRHYRGGDSWEKLFF. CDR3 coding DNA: TGTGCCAGCAGACATTATAGGGGCGGTGACAGTTGGGAAAAACTGTTTTTT.

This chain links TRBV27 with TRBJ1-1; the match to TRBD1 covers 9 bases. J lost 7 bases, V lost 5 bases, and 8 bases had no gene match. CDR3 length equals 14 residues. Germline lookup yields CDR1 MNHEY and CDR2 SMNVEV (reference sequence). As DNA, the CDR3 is TGTGCCAGCAGTCTTGGACAGGGGATTAATGAAGCTTTCTTT. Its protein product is CASSLGQGINEAFF.